This TCR beta chain was identified in a study of shared clonotypes between healthy human individuals. Study-wide background: The study used three CD4 naive, three CD4 memory, two CD8 naive and one CD8 memory plate per donor.

CD45RO-negative, CCR7-selected cells formed the naive CD8 fraction, which excluded terminally differentiated effector memory CD45RA+ cells. Splitting of each subset's genomic DNA was done evenly across several immunoSEQ plates. The sorted-subset replicate PCRs were given around 200 ng DNA, which is around 29,000 T cell genomes. Sequencing used immunoSEQ multiplex PCR; TCRdb keeps in-frame clones, though not all of them. The table shows some 2,100,000 clones, with about 92% occurring only once. Trimming removed 4 bases at V and 3 bases at J, with 14 bases between. CDR1 SGHNT and CDR2 YYREEE come from the germline V gene (reference sequence). This CDR3 comprises 14 residues.

The sequence came from a man aged 18 to 30 in good health. Some clones in this sample may be carry-over from other donors' samples. The rearrangement joins TRBV5-4 to TRBJ2-7; weak D call: TRBD1 (5 bases). Sequences were obtained from naive CD8+ T cells from PBMCs. CDR3 region: CASSDGLGVYEQYF. The CDR3 coding sequence is TGTGCCAGCAGCGACGGATTAGGGGTCTACGAGCAGTACTTC.